Below are 7 T cell receptor beta chains sequenced from a single sample in a study of shared clonotypes between healthy human individuals (TCRdb year 2020). Receptors were amplified or captured by the immunoSEQ multiplex PCR assay. The table was pulled from immuneACCESS by TCRdb, which kept in-frame rearrangements only. Such tables lose some clones; where checked, under half of the loss comes from unresolved V genes, and the rest has no known cause. This sample has hundreds of thousands of clones in its table, and roughly three quarters of those were observed once. The ten largest clones add up to roughly 13% of the sample. Sequenced input: PBMCs. All receptors come from a woman aged 40 to 50 in good health. Some clones in this sample may be carry-over from other donors' samples.

As DNA, the CDR3 is TGTGCCAGCAGTCCCCCGCAGGGGGTAGAGACCCAGTACTTC. The encoded protein is CASSPPQGVETQYF. The chain uses TRBV28 and TRBJ2-5; 7 nucleotides align to TRBD1. CDR3 length: 14 amino acids. V dropped 5 bases and J dropped 4; count of bases not matched to a gene: 7. Germline CDR1 and CDR2: MDHEN and SYDVKM.

The rearrangement uses TRBV4-1 and TRBJ1-2; tentatively, D is TRBD1 (6 bases). The germline V and J ends were trimmed by 2 bases and 8 bases, with 27 bases remaining between them. The CDR3 spans 18 residues. Germline V gene lookup returns CDR1 MGHRA and CDR2 YSYEKL. For the CDR3, the DNA is TGCGCCAGCAGCCAAACACCGGGACAAGGAGACGTCGGGCGGGGCTACACCTTC. Translating it yields CASSQTPGQGDVGRGYTF.

This chain joins TRBV7-8 and TRBJ2-2; a weak D match, TRBD1 (5 bases). The CDR3 sequence is 15 residues long. Trimming pared 3 bases from V and 3 bases from J, leaving 11 bases between. Germline CDR1 is SGHVS and CDR2 is FQNEAQ. The CDR3 sequence is CASSFKGRDTGELFF. CDR3 nucleotide sequence: TGTGCCAGCAGCTTTAAGGGCAGGGACACCGGGGAGCTGTTTTTT.

CDR3 bases: TGTGCCAGTAGAATGCTCAGGGGTGGGGCCCCCTCTGCCAACGTCCTGACTTTC. Residues: CASRMLRGGAPSANVLTF. V is TRBV19 and J is TRBJ2-6, with D tentatively TRBD1 (6 bases). The CDR3 is 18 residues long. Germline V lookup: CDR1 LNHDA, CDR2 SQIVND (reference sequence). V dropped 6 bases and J dropped 7 bases, with 25 bases sitting between them. Full variable domain (missing parts from reference TRBV19 and TRBJ2-6): DGGITQSPKYLFRKEGQNVTLSCEQNLNHDAMYWYRQDPGQGLRLIYYSQIVNDFQKGDIAEGYSVSREKKESFPLTVTSAQKNPTAFYLCASRMLRGGAPSANVLTFGAGSRLTVL.

V and J are TRBV6-5 and TRBJ2-3; 7 positions match TRBD2. Germline V lookup: CDR1 MNHEY, CDR2 SVGAGI. V lost 4 bases, J lost 9 bases, and 4 bases stayed unmatched. The CDR3 spans 12 residues. The CDR3 protein is CASSFGGETQYF. For the CDR3, the DNA is TGTGCCAGCAGTTTTGGGGGGGAAACGCAGTATTTT.

This rearrangement joins TRBV25-1 to TRBJ2-6; the D is unclear. The ends were cut back, 3 bases at V and 0 bases at J, with 3 bases in the middle. This CDR3 is 14 amino acids long. Germline CDR1 reads MGHDK; CDR2 reads SYGVNS. The DNA for the CDR3 is TGTGCCAGCAGTGACCCCTCTGGGGCCAACGTCCTGACTTTC. Amino acids: CASSDPSGANVLTF. Variable domain in full (rest from reference TRBV25-1 and TRBJ2-6): EADIYQTPRYLVIGTGKKITLECSQTMGHDKMYWYQQDPGMELHLIHYSYGVNSTEKGDLSSESTVSRIRTEHFPLTLESARPSHTSQYLCASSDPSGANVLTFGAGSRLTVL.

As regards this clone: Other DNA sequences from this sample encode an identical CDR3 as well. The chain employs TRBV5-1 and TRBJ2-2; maybe TRBD2 (6 bases). The CDR3 has 15 residues. Germline CDR1 is SGHRS and CDR2 is YFSETQ. Trimming removed 2 bases at V and 2 bases at J, with 10 bases between. For the CDR3, the DNA is TGCGCCAGCAGCTTTGGTGCGGGAAACACCGGGGAGCTGTTTTTT. This gives the protein CASSFGAGNTGELFF.